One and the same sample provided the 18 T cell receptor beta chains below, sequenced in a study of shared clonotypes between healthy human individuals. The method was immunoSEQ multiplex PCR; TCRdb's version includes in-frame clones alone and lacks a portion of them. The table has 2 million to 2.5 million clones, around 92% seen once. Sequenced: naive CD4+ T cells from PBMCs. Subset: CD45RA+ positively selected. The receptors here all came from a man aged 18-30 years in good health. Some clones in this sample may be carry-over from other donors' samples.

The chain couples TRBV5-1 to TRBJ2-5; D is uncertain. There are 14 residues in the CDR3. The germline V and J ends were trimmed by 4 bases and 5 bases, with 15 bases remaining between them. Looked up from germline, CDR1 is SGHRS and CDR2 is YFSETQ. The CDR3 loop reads CASSLDVVGETQYF. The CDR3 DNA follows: TGCGCCAGCAGCCTGGACGTCGTAGGGGAGACCCAGTACTTC.

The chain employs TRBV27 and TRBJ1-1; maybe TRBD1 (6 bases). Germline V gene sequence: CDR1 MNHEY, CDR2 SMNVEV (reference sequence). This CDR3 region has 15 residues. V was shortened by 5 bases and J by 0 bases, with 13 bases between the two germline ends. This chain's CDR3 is CASSPRQGMNTEAFF. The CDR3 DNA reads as TGTGCCAGCAGTCCAAGGCAGGGGATGAACACTGAAGCTTTCTTT.

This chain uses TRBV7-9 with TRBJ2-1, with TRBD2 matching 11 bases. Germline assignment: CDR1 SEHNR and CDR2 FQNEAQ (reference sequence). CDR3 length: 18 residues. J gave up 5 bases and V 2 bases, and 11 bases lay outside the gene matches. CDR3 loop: CASSLSIPTSGGNNEQFF. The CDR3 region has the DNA TGTGCCAGCAGCTTAAGTATCCCCACTAGCGGGGGTAACAATGAGCAGTTCTTC.

CDR3 nucleotide sequence: TGTGCCAGCAGTGCTCAATGGCAGCCCCAGCATTTT. This encodes CASSAQWQPQHF. This chain joins TRBV6-1 and TRBJ1-5; no firm D call. V lost 4 bases and J 7 bases, leaving 8 bases between the germline ends. The CDR3 contains 12 residues. Per the germline V gene, CDR1 is MNHNS and CDR2 is SASEGT.

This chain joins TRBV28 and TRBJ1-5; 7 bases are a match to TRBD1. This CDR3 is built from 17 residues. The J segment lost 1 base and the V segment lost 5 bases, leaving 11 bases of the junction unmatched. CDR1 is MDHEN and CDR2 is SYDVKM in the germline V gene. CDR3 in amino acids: CASSTFTRGESNQPQHF. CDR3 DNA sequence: TGTGCCAGCAGTACCTTTACCAGGGGGGAAAGCAATCAGCCCCAGCATTTT.

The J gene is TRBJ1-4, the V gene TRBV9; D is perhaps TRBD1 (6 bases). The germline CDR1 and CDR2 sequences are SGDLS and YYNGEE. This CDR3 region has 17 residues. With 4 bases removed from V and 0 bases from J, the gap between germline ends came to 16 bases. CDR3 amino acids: CASSTQPTGATNEKLFF. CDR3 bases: TGTGCCAGCAGCACCCAACCGACAGGCGCAACTAATGAAAAACTGTTTTTT. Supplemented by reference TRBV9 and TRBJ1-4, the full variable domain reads DSGVTQTPKHLITATGQRVTLRCSPRSGDLSVYWYQQSLDQGLQFLIQYYNGEERAKGNILERFSAQQFPDLHSELNLSSLELGDSALYFCASSTQPTGATNEKLFFGSGTQLSVL.

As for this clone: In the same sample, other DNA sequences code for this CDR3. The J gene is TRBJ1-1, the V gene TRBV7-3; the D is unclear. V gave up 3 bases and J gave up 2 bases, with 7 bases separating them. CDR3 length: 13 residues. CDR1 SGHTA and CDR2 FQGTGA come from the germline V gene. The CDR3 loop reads CASSFGGNTEAFF. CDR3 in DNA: TGTGCCAGCAGCTTTGGTGGAAACACTGAAGCTTTCTTT. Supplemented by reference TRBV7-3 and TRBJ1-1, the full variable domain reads GAGVSQTPSNKVTEKGKYVELRCDPISGHTALYWYRQSLGQGPEFLIYFQGTGAADDSGLPNDRFFAVRPEGSVSTLKIQRTERGDSAVYLCASSFGGNTEAFFGQGTRLTVV.

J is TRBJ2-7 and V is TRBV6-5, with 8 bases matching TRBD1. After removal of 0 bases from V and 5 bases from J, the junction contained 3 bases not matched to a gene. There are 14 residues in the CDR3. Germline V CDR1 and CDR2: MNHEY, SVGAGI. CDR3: CASSYSTGANEQYF. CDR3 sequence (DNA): TGTGCCAGCAGTTACTCGACAGGGGCGAACGAGCAGTACTTC.

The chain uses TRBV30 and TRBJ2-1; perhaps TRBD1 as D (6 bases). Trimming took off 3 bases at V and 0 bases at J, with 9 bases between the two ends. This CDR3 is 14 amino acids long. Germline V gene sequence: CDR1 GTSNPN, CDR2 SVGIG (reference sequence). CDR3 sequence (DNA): TGTGCCTGGAGGACAGGTCTCTCCTACAATGAGCAGTTCTTC. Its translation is CAWRTGLSYNEQFF.

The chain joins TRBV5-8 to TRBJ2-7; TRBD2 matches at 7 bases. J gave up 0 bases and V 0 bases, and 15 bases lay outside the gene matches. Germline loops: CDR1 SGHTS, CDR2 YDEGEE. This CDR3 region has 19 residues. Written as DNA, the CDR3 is TGTGCCAGCAGCTTGGTCGCGGGAGTACTCCTATACGGCTCCTACGAGCAGTACTTC. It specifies CASSLVAGVLLYGSYEQYF.

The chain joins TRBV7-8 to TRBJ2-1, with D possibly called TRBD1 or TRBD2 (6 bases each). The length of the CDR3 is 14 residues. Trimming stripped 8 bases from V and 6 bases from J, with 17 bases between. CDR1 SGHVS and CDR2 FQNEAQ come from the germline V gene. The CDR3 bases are TGTGCCAGCGGGCTAGGGGGGAGCTCCAATGAGCAGTTCTTC. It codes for CASGLGGSSNEQFF. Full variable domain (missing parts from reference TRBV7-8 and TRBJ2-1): GAGVSQSPRYKVAKRGQDVALRCDPISGHVSLFWYQQALGQGPEFLTYFQNEAQLDKSGLPSDRFFAERPEGSVSTLKIQRTQQEDSAVYLCASGLGGSSNEQFFGPGTRLTVL.

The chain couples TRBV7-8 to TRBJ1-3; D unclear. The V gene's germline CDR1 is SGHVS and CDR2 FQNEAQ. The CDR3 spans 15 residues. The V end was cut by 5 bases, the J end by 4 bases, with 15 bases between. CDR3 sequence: CASSRQFGSGNTIYF. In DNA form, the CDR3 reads TGTGCCAGCAGCCGGCAGTTTGGATCCGGAAACACCATATATTTT. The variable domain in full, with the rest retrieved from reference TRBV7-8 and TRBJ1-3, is GAGVSQSPRYKVAKRGQDVALRCDPISGHVSLFWYQQALGQGPEFLTYFQNEAQLDKSGLPSDRFFAERPEGSVSTLKIQRTQQEDSAVYLCASSRQFGSGNTIYFGEGSWLTVV.

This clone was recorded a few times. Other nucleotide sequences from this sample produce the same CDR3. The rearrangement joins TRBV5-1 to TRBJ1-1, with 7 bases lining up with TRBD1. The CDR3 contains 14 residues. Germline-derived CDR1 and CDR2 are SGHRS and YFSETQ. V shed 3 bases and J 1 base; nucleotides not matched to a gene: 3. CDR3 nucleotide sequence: TGCGCCAGCAGCTCACAGGGGCCGAACACTGAAGCTTTCTTT. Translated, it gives CASSSQGPNTEAFF.

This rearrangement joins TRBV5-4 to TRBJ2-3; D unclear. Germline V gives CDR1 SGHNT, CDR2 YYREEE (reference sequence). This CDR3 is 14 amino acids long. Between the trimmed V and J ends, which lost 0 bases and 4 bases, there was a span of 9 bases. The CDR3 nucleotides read TGTGCCAGCAGCTTGGGCCCTGGCTCAGATACGCAGTATTTT. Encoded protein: CASSLGPGSDTQYF.

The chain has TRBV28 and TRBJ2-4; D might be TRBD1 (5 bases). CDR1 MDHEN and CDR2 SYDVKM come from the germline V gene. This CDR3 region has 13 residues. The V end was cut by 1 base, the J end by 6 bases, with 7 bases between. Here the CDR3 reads CASSLSDRNIQYF. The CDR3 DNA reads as TGTGCCAGCAGTTTATCCGACAGAAACATTCAGTACTTC.

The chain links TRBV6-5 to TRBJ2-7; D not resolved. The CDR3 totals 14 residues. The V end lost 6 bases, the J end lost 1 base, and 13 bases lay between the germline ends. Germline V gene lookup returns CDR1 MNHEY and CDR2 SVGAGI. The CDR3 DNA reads TGTGCCAGCAGGACGTCTTGGGGTTCCTACGAGCAGTACTTC. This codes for CASRTSWGSYEQYF.

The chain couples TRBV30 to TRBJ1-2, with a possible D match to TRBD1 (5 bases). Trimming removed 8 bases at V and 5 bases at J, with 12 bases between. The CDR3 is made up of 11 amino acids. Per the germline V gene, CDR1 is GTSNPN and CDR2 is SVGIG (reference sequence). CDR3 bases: TGTGCCCGCACAGGTGAATATGGCTACACCTTC. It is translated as CARTGEYGYTF.

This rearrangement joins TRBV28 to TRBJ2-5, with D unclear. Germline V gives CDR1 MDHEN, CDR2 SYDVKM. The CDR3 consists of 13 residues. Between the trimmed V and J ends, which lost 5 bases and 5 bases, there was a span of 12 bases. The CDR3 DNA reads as TGTGCCAGCAGTCCGGTCGACGGGGAGACCCAGTACTTC. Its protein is CASSPVDGETQYF.